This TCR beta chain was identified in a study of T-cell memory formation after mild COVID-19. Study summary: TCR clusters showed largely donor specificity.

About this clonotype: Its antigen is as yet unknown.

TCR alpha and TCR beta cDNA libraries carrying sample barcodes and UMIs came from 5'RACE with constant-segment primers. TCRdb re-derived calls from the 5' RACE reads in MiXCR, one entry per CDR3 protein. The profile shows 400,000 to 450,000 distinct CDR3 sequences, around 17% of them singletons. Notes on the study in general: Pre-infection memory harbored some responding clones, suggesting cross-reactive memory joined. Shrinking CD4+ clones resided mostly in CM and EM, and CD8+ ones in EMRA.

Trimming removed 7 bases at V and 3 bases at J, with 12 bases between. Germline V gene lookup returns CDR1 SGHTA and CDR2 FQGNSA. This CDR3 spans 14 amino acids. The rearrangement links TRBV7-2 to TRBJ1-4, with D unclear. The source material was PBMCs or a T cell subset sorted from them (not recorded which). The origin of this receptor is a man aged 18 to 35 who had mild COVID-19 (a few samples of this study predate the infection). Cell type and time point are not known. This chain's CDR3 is CASNLFGSNEKLFF. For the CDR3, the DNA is TGTGCCAGCAATCTATTTGGGTCTAATGAAAAACTGTTTTTT.